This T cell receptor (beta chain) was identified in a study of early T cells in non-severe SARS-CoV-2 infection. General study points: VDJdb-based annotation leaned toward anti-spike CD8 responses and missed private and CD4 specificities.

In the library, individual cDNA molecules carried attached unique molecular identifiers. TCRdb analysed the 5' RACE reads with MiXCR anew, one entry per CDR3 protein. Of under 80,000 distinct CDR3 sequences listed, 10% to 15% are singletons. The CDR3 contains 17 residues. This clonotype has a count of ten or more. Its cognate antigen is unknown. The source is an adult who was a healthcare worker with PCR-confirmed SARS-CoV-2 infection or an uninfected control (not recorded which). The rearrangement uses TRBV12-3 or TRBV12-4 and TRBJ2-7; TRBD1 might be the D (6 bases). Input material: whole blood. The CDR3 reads CNYSLTRDTSIFYEQYF. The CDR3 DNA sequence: TGTAATTACAGTTTAACGAGGGACACGTCGATTTTCTACGAGCAGTACTTC.